This T cell receptor beta chain derives from a study of OX40 agonist ivuxolimab in advanced cancers. For this clone: The junction departs from germline at one end; a sequencing error may be responsible.

Assay: immunoSEQ multiplex PCR; the TCRdb copy retains only in-frame clones and omits some. The profile shows around 76,000 clones, 70% to 90% of them singletons. The V gene's germline CDR1 is MNHEY and CDR2 SMNVEV (reference sequence). The CDR3 has 15 amino acids. This receptor was taken from an adult with an advanced solid tumor such as melanoma, head and neck, liver or kidney cancer. Sequences were derived from CD4+ or CD8+ T cells sorted from blood, sampled in a trial of the OX40 agonist ivuxolimab. The chain joins TRBV27 to TRBJ1-5; no clear D gene. The CDR3 DNA sequence: TGTGCAAGCAGGAACTACCAAGGGTCCAATCAGCCCCAGCATTTT. Protein: CASRNYQGSNQPQHF.